Listed below are T cell receptor beta chains from one sample, sequenced in a study of shared clonotypes between healthy human individuals. Data came from immunoSEQ multiplex PCR; TCRdb stores just in-frame clones and leaves some out. This sample has 2 million to 2.5 million clones, with 90% to 95% found just once. The sequencing input was naive CD4+ T cells from PBMCs. Receptors originate from a man between 18 and 35 years old in good health. Some clones in this sample may be carry-over from other donors' samples. Each CDR3 is given without its conserved first and last residue.

len,j_gene,v_gene,CDR3aa
15,TRBJ1-5,TRBV23-1,ASSQPGTRDSNQPQH
13,TRBJ2-1,TRBV30,AWSVGTSGLDEQF
12,TRBJ1-4,TRBV28,ASSLPTLGEKLF
11,TRBJ2-6,TRBV6-1,ASLLAGANVLT
13,TRBJ2-7,TRBV7-9,ASTRGTSGTYEQY
10,TRBJ2-7,TRBV30,AWSATVYEQY
9,TRBJ2-7,TRBV20-1,SARMSYEQY
13,TRBJ2-2,TRBV7-2,ASSLLLAGGGELF
10,TRBJ1-1,TRBV5-6,ASSGSLAEAF
11,TRBJ1-1,TRBV6-5,ASSYGPRTEAF
12,TRBJ2-7,TRBV28,ASSSAQGYFEQY
12,TRBJ1-1,TRBV5-1,ASSLTGVETEAF
12,TRBJ1-2,TRBV7-2,ASSLAMPNYGYT
13,TRBJ2-7,TRBV7-2,ASGTGPSGNYEQY
13,TRBJ2-1,TRBV11-3,ASSTGNGKGNEQF
12,TRBJ1-2,TRBV19,ASHRGGLGGGYT
14,TRBJ1-5,TRBV28,ASSPGWVGDNQPQH
12,TRBJ2-2,TRBV5-1,ASSLGSYTGELF
14,TRBJ1-1,TRBV10-2,ASSGGASFGNTEAF
11,TRBJ2-3,TRBV28,ASSLSATDTQY
11,TRBJ1-5,TRBV6-1,ASSDIANQPQH
14,TRBJ2-3,TRBV11-3,ASSLDFGRSTDTQY
13,TRBJ1-1,TRBV27,ASTPTFRGNTEAF
11,TRBJ2-5,TRBV7-8,ASSYSTQETQY
14,TRBJ1-4,TRBV5-1,ASSLALSGSNEKLF
11,TRBJ1-1,TRBV11-3,ASSSRWGTEAF
13,TRBJ2-3,TRBV7-2,ASSLEAGFTDTQY
14,TRBJ2-7,TRBV5-8,ASSLAWRGVRYEQY
13,TRBJ1-2,TRBV9,ASSVGDRTNYGYT
13,TRBJ1-4,TRBV7-2,ASSNSRGTNEKLF
13,TRBJ2-7,TRBV7-2,ASSSHRVGAYEQY
13,TRBJ2-3,TRBV10-1,ASSEFTGGTDTQY
10,TRBJ2-7,TRBV14,ASSRDTYEQY